One sample yielded the 4 T cell receptor delta chains listed below, sequenced in a study of human gamma delta and Vdelta1 T cells. For these TCRs, the target antigens are not known. TCRdb re-called clones from the PCR reads using CATT. The sample lists more than 5,000 delta-chain clones, less than 45% occurring once. The specimen sequenced was Vdelta1 gamma-delta T cells from blood grown in culture (DOT cells). The receptor set was obtained from a human donor in good health.

To note about this clone: It may be a read error: a sequence one base away is much more abundant. The same CDR3 also results from other DNA sequences found in this sample. The chain employs TRAV29/DV5 and TRDJ1, with D possibly matching TRDD2 (6 bases). Deletions cut 0 bases from V and 0 bases from J, with 36 bases between. Germline V gives CDR1 NSMFDY, CDR2 ISSIKDK. The length of the CDR3 is 23 residues. DNA for the CDR3: TGTGCAGCAAGCGACAGGGGGGTGTCCTACAAAAAGGGTTTGGTCCTATACACCGATAAACTCATCTTT. Encoded protein: CAASDRGVSYKKGLVLYTDKLIF.

By sample fraction, this clone is large (0.1 to 1%). The chain uses TRDV1 and TRDJ1; D is undetermined. Germline CDR1 TSWWSYY, CDR2 QGS. Deletions cut 6 bases from V and 1 base from J, with 27 bases between. This CDR3 spans 19 amino acids. The CDR3 region has the DNA TGTGCTCTTGGTCAAGACGGCTACGGATCGCGGATTGTCACCGATAAACTCATCTTT. Protein: CALGQDGYGSRIVTDKLIF.

This chain links TRDV1 with TRDJ1; D might be TRDD2 (6 bases). This CDR3 contains 21 residues. Trimming cost V 3 bases and J 0 bases, with 29 bases left between them. Germline-derived CDR1 and CDR2 are TSWWSYY and QGS. CDR3 sequence reads: CALGEGLPPALVGKYTDKLIF. The CDR3 DNA reads as TGTGCTCTTGGGGAGGGCCTTCCCCCCGCTTTGGTGGGGAAGTACACCGATAAACTCATCTTT.

The chain couples TRDV1 to TRDJ1, with 13 bases matching TRDD3. CDR1 and CDR2 (germline): TSWWSYY, QGS. The junction had 16 bases not matched to a gene; V was cut back by 0 bases and J by 0 bases. The length of the CDR3 is 22 residues. The CDR3 reads CALGELGRPYWGIRQYTDKLIF. CDR3 DNA: TGTGCTCTTGGGGAACTCGGGCGCCCGTACTGGGGGATACGGCAGTACACCGATAAACTCATCTTT.